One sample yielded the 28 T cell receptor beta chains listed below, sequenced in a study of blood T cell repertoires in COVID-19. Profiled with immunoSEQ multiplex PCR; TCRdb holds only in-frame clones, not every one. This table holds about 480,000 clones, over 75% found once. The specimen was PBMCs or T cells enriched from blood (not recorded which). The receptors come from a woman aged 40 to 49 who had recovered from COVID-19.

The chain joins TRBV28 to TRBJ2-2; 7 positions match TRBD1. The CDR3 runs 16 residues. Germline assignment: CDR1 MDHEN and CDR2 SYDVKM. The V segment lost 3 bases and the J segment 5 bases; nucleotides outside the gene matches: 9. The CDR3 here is CASSFPPTRGTGELFF. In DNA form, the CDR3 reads TGTGCCAGCAGTTTTCCCCCGACCAGGGGGACCGGGGAGCTGTTTTTT.

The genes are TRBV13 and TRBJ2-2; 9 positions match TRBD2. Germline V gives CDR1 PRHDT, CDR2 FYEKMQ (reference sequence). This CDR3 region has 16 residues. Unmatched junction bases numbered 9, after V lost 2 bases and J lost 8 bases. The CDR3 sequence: CASSLRGGRARGELFF. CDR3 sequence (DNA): TGTGCCAGCAGCTTACGTGGCGGGAGGGCTCGTGGGGAGCTGTTTTTT.

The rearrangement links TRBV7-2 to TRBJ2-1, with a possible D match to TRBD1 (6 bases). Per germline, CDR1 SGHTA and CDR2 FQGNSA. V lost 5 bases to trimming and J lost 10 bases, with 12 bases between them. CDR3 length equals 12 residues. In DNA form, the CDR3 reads TGTGCCAGCAGCGCTACAGGGTGGGAGCAGTTCTTC. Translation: CASSATGWEQFF.

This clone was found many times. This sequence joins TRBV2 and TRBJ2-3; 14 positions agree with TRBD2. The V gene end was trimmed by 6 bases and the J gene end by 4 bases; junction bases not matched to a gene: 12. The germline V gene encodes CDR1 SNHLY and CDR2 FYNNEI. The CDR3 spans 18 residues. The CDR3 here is CASRPSFPGLAGADTQYF. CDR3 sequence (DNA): TGTGCCAGCAGGCCCTCCTTTCCGGGACTAGCGGGAGCAGATACGCAGTATTTT.

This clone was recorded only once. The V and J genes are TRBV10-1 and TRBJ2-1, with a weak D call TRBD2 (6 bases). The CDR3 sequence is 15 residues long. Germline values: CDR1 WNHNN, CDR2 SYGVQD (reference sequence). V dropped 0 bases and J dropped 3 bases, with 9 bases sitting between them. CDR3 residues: CASSESLTSYNEQFF. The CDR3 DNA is TGCGCCAGCAGTGAGTCGTTGACTAGCTACAATGAGCAGTTCTTC.

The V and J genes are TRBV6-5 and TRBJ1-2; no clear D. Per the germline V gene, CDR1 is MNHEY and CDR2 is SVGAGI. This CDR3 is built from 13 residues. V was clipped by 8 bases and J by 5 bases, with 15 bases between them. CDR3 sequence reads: CASGGVTIYGYTF. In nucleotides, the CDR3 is TGTGCCAGCGGCGGCGTTACGATATATGGCTACACCTTC.

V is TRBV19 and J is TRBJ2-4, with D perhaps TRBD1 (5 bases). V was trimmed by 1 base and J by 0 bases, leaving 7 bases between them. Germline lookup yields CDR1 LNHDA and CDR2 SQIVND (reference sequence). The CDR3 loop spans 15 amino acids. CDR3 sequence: CASSIGTIAKNIQYF. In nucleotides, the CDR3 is TGTGCCAGTAGTATAGGGACAATAGCCAAAAACATTCAGTACTTC.

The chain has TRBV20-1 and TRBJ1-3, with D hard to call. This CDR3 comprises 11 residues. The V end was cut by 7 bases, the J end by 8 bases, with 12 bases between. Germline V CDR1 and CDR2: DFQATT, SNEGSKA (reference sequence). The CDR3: CSVDREHTIYF. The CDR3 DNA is TGCAGTGTCGATAGGGAGCACACCATATATTTT.

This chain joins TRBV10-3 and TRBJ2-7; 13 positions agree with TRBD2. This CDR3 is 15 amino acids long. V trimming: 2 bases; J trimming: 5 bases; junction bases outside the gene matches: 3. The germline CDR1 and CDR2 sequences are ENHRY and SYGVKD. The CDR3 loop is CAISERLAGGDEQYF. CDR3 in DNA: TGTGCCATCAGTGAGCGACTAGCGGGAGGAGACGAGCAGTACTTC.

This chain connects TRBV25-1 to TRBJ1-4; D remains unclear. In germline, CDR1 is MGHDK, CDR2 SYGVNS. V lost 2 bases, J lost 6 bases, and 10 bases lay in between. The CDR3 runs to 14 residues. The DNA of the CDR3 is TGTGCCAGCAGTGAAATGAGGCAAGATGAAAAACTGTTTTTT. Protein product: CASSEMRQDEKLFF.

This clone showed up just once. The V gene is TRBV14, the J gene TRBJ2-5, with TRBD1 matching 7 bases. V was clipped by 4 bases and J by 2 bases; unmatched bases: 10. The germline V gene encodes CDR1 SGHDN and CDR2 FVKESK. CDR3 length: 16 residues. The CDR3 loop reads CASSPPAGTAQETQYF. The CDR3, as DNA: TGTGCCAGCAGCCCCCCAGCCGGGACAGCTCAAGAGACCCAGTACTTC.

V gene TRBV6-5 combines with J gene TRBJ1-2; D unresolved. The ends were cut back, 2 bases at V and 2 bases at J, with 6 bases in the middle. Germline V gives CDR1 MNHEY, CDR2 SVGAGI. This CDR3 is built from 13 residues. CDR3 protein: CASSYETNYGYTF. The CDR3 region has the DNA TGTGCCAGCAGTTACGAGACAAACTATGGCTACACCTTC.

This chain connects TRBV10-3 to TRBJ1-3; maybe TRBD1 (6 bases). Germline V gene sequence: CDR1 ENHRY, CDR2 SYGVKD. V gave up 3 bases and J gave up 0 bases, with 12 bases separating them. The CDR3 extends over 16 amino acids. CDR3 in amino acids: CAISDPDRSSGNTIYF. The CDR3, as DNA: TGTGCCATCAGTGACCCTGACAGGAGCTCTGGAAACACCATATATTTT.

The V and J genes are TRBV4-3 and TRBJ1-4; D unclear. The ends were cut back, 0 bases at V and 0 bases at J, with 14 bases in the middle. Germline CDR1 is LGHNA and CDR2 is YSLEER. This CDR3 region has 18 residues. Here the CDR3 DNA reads TGCGCCAGCAGCCAAGATCGGGGAACAGAGACAACTAATGAAAAACTGTTTTTT. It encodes CASSQDRGTETTNEKLFF.

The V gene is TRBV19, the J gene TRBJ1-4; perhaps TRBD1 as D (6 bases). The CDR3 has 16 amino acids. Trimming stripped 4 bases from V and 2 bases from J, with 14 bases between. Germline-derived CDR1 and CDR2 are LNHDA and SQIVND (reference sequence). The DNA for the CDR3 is TGTGCCAGTAGTAGACAGGCTCAGGACACTAATGAAAAACTGTTTTTT. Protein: CASSRQAQDTNEKLFF.

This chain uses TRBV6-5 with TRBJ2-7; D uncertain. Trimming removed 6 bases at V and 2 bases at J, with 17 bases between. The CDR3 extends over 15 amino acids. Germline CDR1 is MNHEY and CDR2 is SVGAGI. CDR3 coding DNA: TGTGCCAGCAGCTACCCCGTTGCAGGAACCTACGAGCAGTACTTC. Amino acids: CASSYPVAGTYEQYF.

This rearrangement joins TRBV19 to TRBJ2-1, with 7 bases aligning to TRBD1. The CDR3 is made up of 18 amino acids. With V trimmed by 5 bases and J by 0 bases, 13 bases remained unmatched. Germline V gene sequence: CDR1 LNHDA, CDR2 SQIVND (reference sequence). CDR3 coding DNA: TGTGCCAGTAGTGAGCCCGGGACAGCCCTTAGCTCCTACAATGAGCAGTTCTTC. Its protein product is CASSEPGTALSSYNEQFF.

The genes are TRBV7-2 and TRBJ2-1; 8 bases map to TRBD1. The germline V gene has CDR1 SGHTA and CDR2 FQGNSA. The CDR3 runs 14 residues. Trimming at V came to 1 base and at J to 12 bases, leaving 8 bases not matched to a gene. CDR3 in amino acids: CASSLGSPGTGQFF. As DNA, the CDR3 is TGTGCCAGCAGCTTAGGCTCCCCCGGGACAGGGCAGTTCTTC.

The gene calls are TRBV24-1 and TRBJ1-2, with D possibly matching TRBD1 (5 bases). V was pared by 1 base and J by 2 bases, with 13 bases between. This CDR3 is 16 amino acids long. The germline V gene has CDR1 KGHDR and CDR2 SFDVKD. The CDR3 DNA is TGTGCCACCAGTGATTTCCGCGGGGGGGTAAACTATGGCTACACCTTC. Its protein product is CATSDFRGGVNYGYTF.

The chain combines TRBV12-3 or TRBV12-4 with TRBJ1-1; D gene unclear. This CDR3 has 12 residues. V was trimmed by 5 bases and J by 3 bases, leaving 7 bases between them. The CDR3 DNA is TGTGCCAGCAGTCCGCGTCACACTGAAGCTTTCTTT. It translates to CASSPRHTEAFF.

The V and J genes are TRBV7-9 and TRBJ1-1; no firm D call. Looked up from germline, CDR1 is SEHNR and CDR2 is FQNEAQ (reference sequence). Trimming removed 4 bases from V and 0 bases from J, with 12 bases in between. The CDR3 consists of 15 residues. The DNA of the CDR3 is TGTGCCAGCAGCTCACCCGCGCAGGTGAACACTGAAGCTTTCTTT. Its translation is CASSSPAQVNTEAFF.

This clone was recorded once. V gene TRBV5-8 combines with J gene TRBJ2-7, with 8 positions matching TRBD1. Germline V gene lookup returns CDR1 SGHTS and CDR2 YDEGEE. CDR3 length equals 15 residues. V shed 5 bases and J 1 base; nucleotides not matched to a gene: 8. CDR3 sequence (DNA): TGTGCCAGCAGGAACAGGGGGATTGCGTCCTACGAGCAGTACTTC. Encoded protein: CASRNRGIASYEQYF. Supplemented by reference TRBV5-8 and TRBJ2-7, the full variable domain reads EAGVTQSPTHLIKTRGQQATLRCSPISGHTSVYWYQQALGLGLQFLLWYDEGEERNRGNFPPRFSGRQFPNYSSELNVNALELEDSALYLCASRNRGIASYEQYFGPGTRLTVT.

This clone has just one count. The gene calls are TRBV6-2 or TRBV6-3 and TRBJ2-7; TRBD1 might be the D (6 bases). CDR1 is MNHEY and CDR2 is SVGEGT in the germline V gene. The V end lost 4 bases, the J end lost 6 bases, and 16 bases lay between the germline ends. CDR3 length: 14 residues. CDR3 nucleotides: TGTGCCAGCAGTTCTGGACAGCGATCGCGCGAGCAGTACTTC. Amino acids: CASSSGQRSREQYF.

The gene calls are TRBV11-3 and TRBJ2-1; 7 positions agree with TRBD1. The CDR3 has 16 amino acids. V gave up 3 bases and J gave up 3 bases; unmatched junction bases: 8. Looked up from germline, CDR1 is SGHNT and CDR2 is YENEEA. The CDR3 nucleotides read TGTGCCAGCAGCTTTCGGACAGGTAAGTTCTACAATGAGCAGTTCTTC. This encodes CASSFRTGKFYNEQFF. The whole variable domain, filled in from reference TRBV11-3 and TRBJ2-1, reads EAGVVQSPRYKIIEKKQPVAFWCNPISGHNTLYWYLQNLGQGPELLIRYENEEAVDDSQLPKDRFSAERLKGVDSTLKIQPAELGDSAVYLCASSFRTGKFYNEQFFGPGTRLTVL.

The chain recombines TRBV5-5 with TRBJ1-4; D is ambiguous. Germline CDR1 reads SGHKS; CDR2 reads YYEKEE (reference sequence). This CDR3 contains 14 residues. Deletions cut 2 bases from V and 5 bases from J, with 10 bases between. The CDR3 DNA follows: TGTGCCAGCAGCTTTTCGCATAGAAATGAAAAACTGTTTTTT. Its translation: CASSFSHRNEKLFF.

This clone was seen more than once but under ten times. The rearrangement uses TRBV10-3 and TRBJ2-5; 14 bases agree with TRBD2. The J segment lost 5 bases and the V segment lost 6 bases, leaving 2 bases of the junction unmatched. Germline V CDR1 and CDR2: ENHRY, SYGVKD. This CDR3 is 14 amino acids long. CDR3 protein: CAIRGTSGSETQYF. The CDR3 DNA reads TGTGCCATCAGGGGGACTAGCGGGAGCGAGACCCAGTACTTC.

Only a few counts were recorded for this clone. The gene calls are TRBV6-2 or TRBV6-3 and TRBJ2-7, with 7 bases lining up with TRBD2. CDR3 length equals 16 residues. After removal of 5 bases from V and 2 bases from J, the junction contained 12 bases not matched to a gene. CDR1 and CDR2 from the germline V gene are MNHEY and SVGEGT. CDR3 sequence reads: CASSLGAGASPYEQYF. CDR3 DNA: TGTGCCAGCAGTCTAGGGGCGGGAGCGTCCCCCTACGAGCAGTACTTC.

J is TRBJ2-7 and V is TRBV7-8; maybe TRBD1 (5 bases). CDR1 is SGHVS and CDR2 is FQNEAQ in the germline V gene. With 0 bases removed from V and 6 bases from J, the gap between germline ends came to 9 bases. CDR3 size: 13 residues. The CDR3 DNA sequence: TGTGCCAGCAGCTTAGCGCAGGGCAGCGAGCAGTACTTC. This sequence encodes CASSLAQGSEQYF.